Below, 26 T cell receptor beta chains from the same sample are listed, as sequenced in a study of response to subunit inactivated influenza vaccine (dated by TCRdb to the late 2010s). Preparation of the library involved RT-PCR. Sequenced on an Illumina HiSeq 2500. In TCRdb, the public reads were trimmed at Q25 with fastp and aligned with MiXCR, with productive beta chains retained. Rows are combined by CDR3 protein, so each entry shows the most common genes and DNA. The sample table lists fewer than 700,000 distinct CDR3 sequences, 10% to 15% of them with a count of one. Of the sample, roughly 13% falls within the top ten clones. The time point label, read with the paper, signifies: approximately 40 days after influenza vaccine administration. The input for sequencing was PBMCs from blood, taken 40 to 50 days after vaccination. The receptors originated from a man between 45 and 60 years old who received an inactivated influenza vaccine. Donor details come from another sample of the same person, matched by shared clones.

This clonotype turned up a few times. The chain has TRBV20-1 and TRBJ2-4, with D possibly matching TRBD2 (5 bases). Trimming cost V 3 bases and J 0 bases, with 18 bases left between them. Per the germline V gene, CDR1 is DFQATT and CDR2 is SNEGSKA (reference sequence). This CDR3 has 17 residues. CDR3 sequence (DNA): TGCAGTGCTAGGGTCCTAGCTGCAAACCTAGCCAAAAACATTCAGTACTTC. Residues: CSARVLAANLAKNIQYF.

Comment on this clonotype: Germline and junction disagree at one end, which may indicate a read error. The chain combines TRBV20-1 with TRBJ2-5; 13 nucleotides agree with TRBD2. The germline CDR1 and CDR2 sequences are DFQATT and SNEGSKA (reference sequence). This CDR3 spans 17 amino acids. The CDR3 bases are TGCTGTGCTAGACGGCCGACTAGCGGGGGGTTCCAAGAGACCCAGTACTTC. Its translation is CCARRPTSGGFQETQYF.

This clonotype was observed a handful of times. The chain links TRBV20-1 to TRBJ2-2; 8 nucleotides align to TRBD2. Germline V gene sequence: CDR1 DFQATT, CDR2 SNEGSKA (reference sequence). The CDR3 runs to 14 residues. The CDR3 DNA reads TGCAGGAAGAGCGGGGGACGATGTTCCGGGGAGCTGTTTTTT. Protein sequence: CRKSGGRCSGELFF.

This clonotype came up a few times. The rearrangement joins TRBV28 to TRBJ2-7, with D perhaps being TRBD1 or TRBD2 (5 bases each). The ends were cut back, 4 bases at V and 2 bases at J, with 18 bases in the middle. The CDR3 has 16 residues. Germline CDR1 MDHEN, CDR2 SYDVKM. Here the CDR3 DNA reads TGTGCCAGCAGTTCCACCTTCCGGGGCCACCCCTACGAGCAGTACTTC. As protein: CASSSTFRGHPYEQYF. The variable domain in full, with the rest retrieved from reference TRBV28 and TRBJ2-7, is DVKVTQSSRYLVKRTGEKVFLECVQDMDHENMFWYRQDPGLGLRLIYFSYDVKMKEKGDIPEGYSVSREKKERFSLILESASTNQTSMYLCASSSTFRGHPYEQYFGPGTRLTVT.

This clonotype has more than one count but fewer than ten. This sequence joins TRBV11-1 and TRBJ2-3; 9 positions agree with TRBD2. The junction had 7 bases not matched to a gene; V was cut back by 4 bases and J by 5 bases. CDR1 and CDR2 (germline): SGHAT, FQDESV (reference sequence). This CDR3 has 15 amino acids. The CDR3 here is CASSSISGSQDTQYF. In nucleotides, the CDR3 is TGTGCCAGCAGCTCTATTAGCGGGAGCCAAGATACGCAGTATTTT.

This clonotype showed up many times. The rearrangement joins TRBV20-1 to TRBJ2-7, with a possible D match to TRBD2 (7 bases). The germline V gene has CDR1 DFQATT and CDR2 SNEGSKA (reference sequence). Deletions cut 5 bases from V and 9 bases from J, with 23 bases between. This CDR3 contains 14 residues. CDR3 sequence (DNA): TGCAGTGCTCCCTGGGGGGGCGGTACTACGGGGCAGTACTTC. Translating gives CSAPWGGGTTGQYF.

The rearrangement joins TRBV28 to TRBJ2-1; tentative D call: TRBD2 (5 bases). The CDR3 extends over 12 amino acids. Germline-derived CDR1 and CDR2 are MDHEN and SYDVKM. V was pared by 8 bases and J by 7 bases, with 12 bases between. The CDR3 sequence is CASALAFNEQFF. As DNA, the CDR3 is TGTGCCAGCGCCCTAGCTTTTAATGAGCAGTTCTTC. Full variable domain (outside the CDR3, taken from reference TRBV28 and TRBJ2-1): DVKVTQSSRYLVKRTGEKVFLECVQDMDHENMFWYRQDPGLGLRLIYFSYDVKMKEKGDIPEGYSVSREKKERFSLILESASTNQTSMYLCASALAFNEQFFGPGTRLTVL.

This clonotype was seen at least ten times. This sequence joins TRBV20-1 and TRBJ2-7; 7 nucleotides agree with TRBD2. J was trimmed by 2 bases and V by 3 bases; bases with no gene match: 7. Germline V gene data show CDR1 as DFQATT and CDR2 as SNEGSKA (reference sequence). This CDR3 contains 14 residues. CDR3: CSASPSSGAYEQYF. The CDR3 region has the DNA TGCAGTGCTAGCCCCTCCAGCGGGGCCTACGAGCAGTACTTC.

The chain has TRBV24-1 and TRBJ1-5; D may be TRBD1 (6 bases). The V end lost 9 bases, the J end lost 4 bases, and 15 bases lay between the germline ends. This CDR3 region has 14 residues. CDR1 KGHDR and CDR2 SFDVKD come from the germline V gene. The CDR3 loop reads CATSFGTTNQPQHF. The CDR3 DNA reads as TGTGCCACCTCATTCGGGACAACTAATCAGCCCCAGCATTTT.

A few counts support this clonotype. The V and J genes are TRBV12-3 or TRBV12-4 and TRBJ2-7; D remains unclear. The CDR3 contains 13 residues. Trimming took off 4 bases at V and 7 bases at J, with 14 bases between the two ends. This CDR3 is CASSSRVGGEQYF. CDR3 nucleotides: TGTGCCAGCAGTTCTAGGGTTGGTGGGGAGCAGTACTTC.

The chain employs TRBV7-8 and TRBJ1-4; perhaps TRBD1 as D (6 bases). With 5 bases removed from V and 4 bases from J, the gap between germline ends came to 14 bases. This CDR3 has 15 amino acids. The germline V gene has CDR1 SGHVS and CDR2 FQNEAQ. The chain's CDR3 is CASSQGGRSNEKLFF. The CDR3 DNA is TGTGCCAGCAGCCAAGGGGGACGGAGTAATGAAAAACTGTTTTTT.

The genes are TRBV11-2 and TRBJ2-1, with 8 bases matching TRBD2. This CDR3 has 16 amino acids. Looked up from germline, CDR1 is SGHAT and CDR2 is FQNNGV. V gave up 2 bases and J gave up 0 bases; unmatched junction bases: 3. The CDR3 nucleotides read TGTGCCAGCAGCTTACTCCTAGCGGGCTCCTACAATGAGCAGTTCTTC. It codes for CASSLLLAGSYNEQFF.

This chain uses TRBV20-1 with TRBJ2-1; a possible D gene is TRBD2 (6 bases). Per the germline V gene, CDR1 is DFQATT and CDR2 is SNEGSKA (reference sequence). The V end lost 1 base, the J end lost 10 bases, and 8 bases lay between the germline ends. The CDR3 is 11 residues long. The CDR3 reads CSARVSGEQFF. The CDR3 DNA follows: TGCAGTGCTAGAGTCAGCGGGGAGCAGTTCTTC.

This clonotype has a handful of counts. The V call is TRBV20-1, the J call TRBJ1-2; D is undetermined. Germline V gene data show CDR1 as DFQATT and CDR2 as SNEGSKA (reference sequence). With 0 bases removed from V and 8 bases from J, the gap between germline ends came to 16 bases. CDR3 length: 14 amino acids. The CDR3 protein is CSARESGILRGYTF. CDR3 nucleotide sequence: TGCAGTGCTAGAGAGTCCGGAATCCTACGAGGCTACACCTTC.

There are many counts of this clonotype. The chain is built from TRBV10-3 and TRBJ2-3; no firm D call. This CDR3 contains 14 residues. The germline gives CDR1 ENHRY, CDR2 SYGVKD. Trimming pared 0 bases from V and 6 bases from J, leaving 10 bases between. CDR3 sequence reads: CAISESSLQDTQYF. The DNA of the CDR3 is TGTGCCATCAGTGAGTCGTCGCTCCAGGATACGCAGTATTTT.

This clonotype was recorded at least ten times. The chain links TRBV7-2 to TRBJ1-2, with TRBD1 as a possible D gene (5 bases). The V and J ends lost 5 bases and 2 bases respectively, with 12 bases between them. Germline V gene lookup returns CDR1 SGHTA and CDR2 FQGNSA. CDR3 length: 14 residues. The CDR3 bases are TGTGCCAGCAGCCTGCCGACAGAAAACTATGGCTACACCTTC. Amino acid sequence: CASSLPTENYGYTF.

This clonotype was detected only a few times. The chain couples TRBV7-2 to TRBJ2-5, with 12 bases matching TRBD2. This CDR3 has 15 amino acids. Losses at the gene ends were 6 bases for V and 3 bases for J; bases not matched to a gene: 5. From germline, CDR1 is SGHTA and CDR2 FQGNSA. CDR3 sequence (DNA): TGTGCCAGCAGTCCCTGGACTAGCGGGAAAGAGACCCAGTACTTC. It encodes CASSPWTSGKETQYF.

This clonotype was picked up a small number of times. CDR3 coding DNA: TGTGCCAGCAACAGACTCCCGGGGGATACTGAAGCTTTCTTT. Encoded protein: CASNRLPGDTEAFF. The V call is TRBV7-6, the J call TRBJ1-1; D is perhaps TRBD1 (5 bases). V lost 7 bases, J lost 5 bases, and 17 bases lay in between. This CDR3 region has 14 residues. Per germline, CDR1 SGHVS and CDR2 FNYEAQ.

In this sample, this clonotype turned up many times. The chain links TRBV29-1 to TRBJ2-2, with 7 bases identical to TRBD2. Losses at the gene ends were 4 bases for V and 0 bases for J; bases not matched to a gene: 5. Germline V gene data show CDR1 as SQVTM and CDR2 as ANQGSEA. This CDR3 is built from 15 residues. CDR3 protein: CSVVLAASNTGELFF. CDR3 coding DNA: TGCAGCGTTGTCCTAGCGGCCTCGAACACCGGGGAGCTGTTTTTT.

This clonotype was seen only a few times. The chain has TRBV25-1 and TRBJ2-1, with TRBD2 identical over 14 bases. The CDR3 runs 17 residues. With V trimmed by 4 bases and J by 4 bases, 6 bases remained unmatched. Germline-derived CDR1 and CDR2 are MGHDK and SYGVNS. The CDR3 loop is CASSAPGLAGVYNEQFF. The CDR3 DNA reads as TGTGCCAGCAGTGCCCCGGGACTAGCGGGAGTTTACAATGAGCAGTTCTTC.

In DNA, the CDR3 is TGTGCCAGCAGTTTAATGAAGGGGGCTTACGAGCAGTACTTC. This sequence encodes CASSLMKGAYEQYF. The chain uses TRBV12-3 or TRBV12-4 and TRBJ2-7; 7 nucleotides agree with TRBD1. CDR3 length equals 14 residues. V trimming: 2 bases; J trimming: 4 bases; junction bases outside the gene matches: 5.

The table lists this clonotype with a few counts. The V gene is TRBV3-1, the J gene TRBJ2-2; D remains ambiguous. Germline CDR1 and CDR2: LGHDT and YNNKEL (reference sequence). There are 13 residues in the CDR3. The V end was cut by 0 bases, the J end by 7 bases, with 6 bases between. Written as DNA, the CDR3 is TGTGCCAGCAGCCAAGATGCGATCGGGGAGCTGTTTTTT. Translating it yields CASSQDAIGELFF.

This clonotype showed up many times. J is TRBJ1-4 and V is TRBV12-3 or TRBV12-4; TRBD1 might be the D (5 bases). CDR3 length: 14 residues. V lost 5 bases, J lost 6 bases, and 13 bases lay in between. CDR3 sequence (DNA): TGTGCCAGCAGTCCCCGGGACGGAGATGAAAAACTGTTTTTT. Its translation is CASSPRDGDEKLFF.

This CDR3 reads CATFGHSNQPQHF. In DNA form, the CDR3 reads TGTGCCACCTTTGGACATAGCAATCAGCCCCAGCATTTT. The gene calls are TRBV2 and TRBJ1-5, with a possible D match to TRBD1 (5 bases). The CDR3 runs to 13 residues. Germline values: CDR1 SNHLY, CDR2 FYNNEI. The germline V and J ends were trimmed by 10 bases and 0 bases, with 10 bases remaining between them. The full variable domain, its missing parts supplied by reference TRBV2 and TRBJ1-5, is EPEVTQTPSHQVTQMGQEVILRCVPISNHLYFYWYRQILGQKVEFLVSFYNNEISEKSEIFDDQFSVERPDGSNFTLKIRSTKLEDSAMYFCATFGHSNQPQHFGDGTRLSIL.

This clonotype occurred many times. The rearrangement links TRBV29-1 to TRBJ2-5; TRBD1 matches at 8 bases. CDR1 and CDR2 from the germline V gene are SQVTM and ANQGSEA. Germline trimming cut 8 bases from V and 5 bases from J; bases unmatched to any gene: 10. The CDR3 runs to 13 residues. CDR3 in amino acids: CSLSTGVGETQYF. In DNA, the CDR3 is TGCAGCCTATCGACAGGGGTCGGGGAGACCCAGTACTTC. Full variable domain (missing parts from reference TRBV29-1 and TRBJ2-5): SAVISQKPSRDICQRGTSLTIQCQVDSQVTMMFWYRQQPGQSLTLIATANQGSEATYESGFVIDKFPISRPNLTFSTLTVSNMSPEDSSIYLCSLSTGVGETQYFGPGTRLLVL.

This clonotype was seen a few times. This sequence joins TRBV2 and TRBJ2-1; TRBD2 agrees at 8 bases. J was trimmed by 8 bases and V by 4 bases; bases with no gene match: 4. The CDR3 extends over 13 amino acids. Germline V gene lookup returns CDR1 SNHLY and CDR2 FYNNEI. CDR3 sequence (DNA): TGTGCCAGCAGTGTGCGGGGGGCCGATGAGCAGTTCTTC. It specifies CASSVRGADEQFF.